Below, one T cell receptor (beta chain) is given with its context. Its antigen is not known. The CDR3 length is 16 residues. Trimming cost V 1 base and J 0 bases, with 10 bases left between them. Germline CDR1 WSHSY, CDR2 SAAADI. The data were taken from a study of T cells in localized non-small cell lung cancer. Study-level results: Appearances in adjacent lung were noted for a median 57 of the top 100 tumor clones. Compared with tumor, uninvolved adjacent lung displayed greater T cell clonality, ranking highest overall.

TCRdb's table, derived via immunoSEQ multiplex PCR, lists solely in-frame clones and lacks some. Here the sample spans about 55,000 clones, approximately 88% being singletons. The sequences come from peripheral blood mononuclear cells, collected before any cancer treatment. The sequence was obtained from a man aged 35-75 years with stage III lung adenocarcinoma. This chain joins TRBV10-2 and TRBJ1-3; D is undetermined. CDR3 protein: CASSEWQAFSGNTIYF. The CDR3 DNA sequence: TGCGCCAGCAGTGAGTGGCAGGCATTCTCTGGAAACACCATATATTTT.